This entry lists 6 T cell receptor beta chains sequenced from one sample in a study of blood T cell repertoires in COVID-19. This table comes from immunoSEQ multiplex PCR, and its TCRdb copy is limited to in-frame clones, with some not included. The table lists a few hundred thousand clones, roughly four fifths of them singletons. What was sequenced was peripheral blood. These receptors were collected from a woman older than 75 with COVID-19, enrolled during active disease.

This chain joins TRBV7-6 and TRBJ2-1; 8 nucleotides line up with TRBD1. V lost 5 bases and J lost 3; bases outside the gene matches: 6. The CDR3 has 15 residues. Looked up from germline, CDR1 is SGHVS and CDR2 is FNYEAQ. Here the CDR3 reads CASSMRTGNYNEQFF. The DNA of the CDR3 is TGTGCCAGCAGCATGCGGACAGGGAACTACAATGAGCAGTTCTTC.

CDR3 in amino acids: CASIIVTGEETQYF. Here the CDR3 DNA reads TGTGCCAGCATCATCGTAACGGGGGAAGAGACCCAGTACTTC. The J gene is TRBJ2-5, the V gene TRBV21-1; TRBD2 is the table's D call, not checked against the DNA. TRBV21-1 is flagged as a pseudogene. The CDR3 loop spans 14 amino acids.

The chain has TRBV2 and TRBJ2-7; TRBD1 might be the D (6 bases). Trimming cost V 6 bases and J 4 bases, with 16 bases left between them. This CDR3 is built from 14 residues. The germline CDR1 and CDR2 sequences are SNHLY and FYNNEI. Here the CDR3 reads CASRGDTGQYEQYF. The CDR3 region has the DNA TGTGCCAGCAGGGGGGACACGGGGCAATACGAGCAGTACTTC.

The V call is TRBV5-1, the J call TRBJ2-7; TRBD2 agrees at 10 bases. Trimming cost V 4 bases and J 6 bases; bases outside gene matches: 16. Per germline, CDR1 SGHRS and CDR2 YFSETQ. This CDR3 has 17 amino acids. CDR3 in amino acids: CASSTASGSYSTGEQYF. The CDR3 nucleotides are TGCGCCAGCAGCACCGCTAGCGGGAGTTATAGTACTGGCGAGCAGTACTTC.

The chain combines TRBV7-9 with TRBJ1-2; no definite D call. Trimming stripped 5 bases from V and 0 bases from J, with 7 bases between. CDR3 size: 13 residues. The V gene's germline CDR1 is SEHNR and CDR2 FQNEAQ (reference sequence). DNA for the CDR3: TGTGCCAGCAGCCCAAAATCTAACTATGGCTACACCTTC. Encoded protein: CASSPKSNYGYTF.

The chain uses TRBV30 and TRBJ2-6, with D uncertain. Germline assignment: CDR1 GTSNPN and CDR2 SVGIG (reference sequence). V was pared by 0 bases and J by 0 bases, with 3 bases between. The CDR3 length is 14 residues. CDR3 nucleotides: TGTGCCTGGAGTGTCAGCTCTGGGGCCAACGTCCTGACTTTC. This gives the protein CAWSVSSGANVLTF.